This TCR beta chain is from a study of response to subunit inactivated influenza vaccine. One entry per CDR3 protein, called by TCRdb with MiXCR from the RT-PCR reads. The table records about 500,000 distinct CDR3 sequences, 15% to 20% of them present only once. There are 13 residues in the CDR3. The V gene lost 5 bases and the J gene lost 7 bases, with 14 bases spanning the gap. CDR1 and CDR2 (germline): MNHEY, SVGEGT. This clonotype came up once. Its target is unknown. Study-level points and caveats: Few new T cells, the authors suggested, are recruited by each seasonal influenza vaccination.

The chain uses TRBV6-2 or TRBV6-3 and TRBJ1-2, with a possible D match to TRBD1 (5 bases). The starting material was CD4+ T cells sorted from PBMCs, obtained around 2 years after vaccination. This clonotype was sampled from a man between 45 and 75 years old who received an inactivated influenza vaccine. As DNA, the CDR3 is TGTGCCAGCAGTGACAGTGCCCTCGGTGGCTACACCTTC. Amino acids: CASSDSALGGYTF.